This T cell receptor beta chain came from a study of vaccination and CD4 T cells after COVID-19. At the level of the study: Between diagnosis and the drawing of post-COVID samples lay a median around 98 days (range 35 to 161).

This sample's treatment: approximately 9-day PBMC culture with coronavirus spike peptide pools or control peptides (ViraFEST assay). With approximately 10 ug/ml peptide pools and roughly 9.4 IU/ml IL-2, PBMCs were cultured at about 2 million per well. Sequence data for DNA of cultured CD4+ T cells were generated by the Oncomine TCR Beta short-read assay. TCRdb processed the PCR reads anew with MiXCR; each CDR3 protein has one entry. The table records about 12,000 distinct CDR3 sequences, about 74% of them present only once. This clonotype showed up just a few times. Its antigen remains unknown. There are 15 residues in the CDR3. Per the germline V gene, CDR1 is MNHEY and CDR2 is SVGAGI. Trimming removed 2 bases from V and 6 bases from J; junction bases left unmatched: 6.

The sequence came from a human donor who received a COVID-19 vaccine. The specimen comprised CD4+ T cells from blood, cultured in vitro, sampled after SARS-CoV-2 vaccination. The chain joins TRBV6-5 to TRBJ2-1, with TRBD1 identical over 8 bases. CDR3 region: CASSYNRDRSNEQFF. The CDR3 bases are TGTGCCAGCAGTTACAACCGGGACAGGAGCAATGAGCAGTTCTTC.